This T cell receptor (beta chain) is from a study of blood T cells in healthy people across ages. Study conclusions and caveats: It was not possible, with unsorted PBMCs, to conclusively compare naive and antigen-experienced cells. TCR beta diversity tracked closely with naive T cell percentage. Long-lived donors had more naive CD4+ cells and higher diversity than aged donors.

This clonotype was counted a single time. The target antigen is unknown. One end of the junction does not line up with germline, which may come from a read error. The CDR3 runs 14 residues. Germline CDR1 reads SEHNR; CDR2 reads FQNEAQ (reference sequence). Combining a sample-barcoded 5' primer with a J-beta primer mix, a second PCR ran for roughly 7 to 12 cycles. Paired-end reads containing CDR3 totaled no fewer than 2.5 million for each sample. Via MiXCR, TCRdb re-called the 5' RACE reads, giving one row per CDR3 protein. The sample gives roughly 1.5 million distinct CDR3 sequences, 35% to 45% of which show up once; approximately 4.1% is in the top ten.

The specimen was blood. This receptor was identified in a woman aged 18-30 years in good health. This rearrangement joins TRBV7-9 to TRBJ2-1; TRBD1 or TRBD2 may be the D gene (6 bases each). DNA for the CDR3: TGTGCAAGCAGCGCAAGAGGGGGGTTCGATGAGCAGTTCTTC. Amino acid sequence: CASSARGGFDEQFF.